Listed below are T cell receptor beta chains from one sample, sequenced in a study of human T cells and chemical hapten exposure. TCRdb re-derived calls from the RACE reads in MiXCR, one entry per CDR3 protein. Among nearly 110,000 distinct CDR3 sequences, roughly 12% were seen once, and the ten largest hold about 1.6%. Sequencing was performed on whole blood, taken in connection with sensitization to the hapten diphenylcyclopropenone (DPC). These receptors all come from a woman aged 50 to 65 with alopecia areata. Some clones in this sample may be carry-over from other donors' samples. Both conserved end residues are part of each CDR3. Fields, in order: clone size, V gene, D gene, J gene, CDR3 protein, CDR3 DNA. A D gene is named only where the DNA matches it firmly. Clone size, where shown, is once, few, many, or a class for clones that have expanded.

size: .
V: TRBV19
D: .
J: TRBJ2-1
CDR3: CASSPRTSYNEQFF
DNA: TGTGCCAGTAGTCCCCGGACAAGCTACAATGAGCAGTTCTTC

size: few
V: TRBV6-6
D: TRBD2
J: TRBJ2-7
CDR3: CASSYSGTSGAYSYEQYF
DNA: TGTGCCAGCAGTTATTCCGGGACTAGCGGGGCTTACTCCTACGAGCAGTACTTC

size: .
V: TRBV29-1
D: TRBD1
J: TRBJ1-1
CDR3: CSVDEDRGRGAFF
DNA: TGCAGCGTTGATGAAGACAGGGGGCGCGGAGCTTTCTTT

size: few
V: TRBV18
D: .
J: TRBJ2-5
CDR3: CASSPEETQYF
DNA: TGTGCCAGCTCACCAGAAGAGACCCAGTACTTC

size: few
V: TRBV20-1
D: TRBD1
J: TRBJ1-5
CDR3: CSAKGQGLSNQPQHF
DNA: TGCAGTGCCAAGGGACAGGGGCTAAGCAATCAGCCCCAGCATTTT

size: few
V: TRBV11-2
D: TRBD1
J: TRBJ2-3
CDR3: CASSSRDRGRDTQYF
DNA: TGTGCCAGCAGCTCCCGGGACAGGGGGCGAGATACGCAGTATTTT

size: .
V: TRBV28
D: .
J: TRBJ1-1
CDR3: CASSLMEVGLGTEAFF
DNA: TGTGCCAGCAGCTTAATGGAAGTAGGGTTAGGCACTGAAGCTTTCTTT

size: few
V: TRBV3-1
D: TRBD1
J: TRBJ1-3
CDR3: CASSKLTGGNTIYF
DNA: TGTGCCAGCAGCAAATTGACAGGGGGAAACACCATATATTTT

size: .
V: TRBV29-1
D: TRBD2
J: TRBJ2-7
CDR3: CSVKRGSSYEQYF
DNA: TGCAGCGTTAAGCGGGGGAGCTCCTACGAGCAGTACTTC

size: few
V: TRBV2
D: .
J: TRBJ2-3
CDR3: CASQKEETQYF
DNA: TGTGCCAGCCAGAAAGAGGAGACGCAGTATTTT

size: many
V: TRBV20-1
D: .
J: TRBJ1-1
CDR3: CSAQGNTEAFF
DNA: TGCAGTGCTCAGGGTAACACTGAAGCTTTCTTT

size: few
V: TRBV24-1
D: .
J: TRBJ2-3
CDR3: CATTQGDTQYF
DNA: TGTGCCACCACGCAGGGTGATACGCAGTATTTT

size: .
V: TRBV19
D: .
J: TRBJ2-1
CDR3: CASKNPTGTPDNEQFF
DNA: TGTGCCAGCAAGAACCCAACCGGGACTCCCGACAATGAGCAGTTCTTC

size: .
V: TRBV7-6
D: .
J: TRBJ2-5
CDR3: CASSSNTQETQYF
DNA: TGTGCCAGCAGCTCGAACACACAAGAGACCCAGTACTTC

size: many
V: TRBV6-2/TRBV6-3
D: TRBD2
J: TRBJ2-7
CDR3: CASMRSGTTIYEQYF
DNA: TGTGCCAGCATGAGGAGCGGGACTACTATCTACGAGCAGTACTTC

size: .
V: TRBV20-1
D: TRBD2
J: TRBJ2-1
CDR3: CSARSLSGVRQIDEQFF
DNA: TGCAGTGCTAGATCCCTTAGCGGGGTCCGCCAAATCGATGAGCAGTTCTTC

size: .
V: TRBV28
D: TRBD1
J: TRBJ2-3
CDR3: CASSTLGQGFSDTQYF
DNA: TGTGCCAGCAGTACCCTAGGACAGGGCTTTTCAGATACGCAGTATTTT

size: .
V: TRBV5-1
D: TRBD2
J: TRBJ2-5
CDR3: CASSLTGLPQETQYF
DNA: TGCGCCAGCAGCCTGACGGGACTACCTCAAGAGACCCAGTACTTC

size: .
V: TRBV6-6
D: .
J: TRBJ1-5
CDR3: CASSPTEINQPQHF
DNA: TGTGCCAGCAGTCCCACGGAAATCAATCAGCCCCAGCATTTT

size: .
V: TRBV7-2
D: .
J: TRBJ2-1
CDR3: CASSHAGTPGSYNEQFF
DNA: TGTGCCAGCAGCCACGCCGGGACCCCTGGCTCCTACAATGAGCAGTTCTTC

size: .
V: TRBV2
D: .
J: TRBJ2-1
CDR3: CASANVGSGQFF
DNA: TGTGCCAGCGCCAACGTTGGATCCGGGCAGTTCTTC

size: .
V: TRBV29-1
D: .
J: TRBJ2-1
CDR3: CSVALRQSSSYNEQFF
DNA: TGCAGCGTTGCCCTCCGGCAGTCTTCCTCCTACAATGAGCAGTTCTTC

size: few
V: TRBV7-9
D: TRBD2
J: TRBJ2-5
CDR3: CASSPWTSGDQETQYF
DNA: TGTGCCAGCAGCCCCTGGACTAGCGGGGACCAAGAGACCCAGTACTTC

size: .
V: TRBV18
D: .
J: TRBJ1-2
CDR3: CASSPEEVYGYTF
DNA: TGTGCCAGCTCACCGGAGGAAGTTTATGGCTACACCTTC

size: few
V: TRBV7-2
D: .
J: TRBJ2-1
CDR3: CASSFDRLYNEQFF
DNA: TGTGCCAGCAGCTTTGACAGACTATACAATGAGCAGTTCTTC

size: many
V: TRBV9
D: TRBD1
J: TRBJ2-7
CDR3: CASSAQVGTGGNEQYF
DNA: TGTGCCAGCAGCGCCCAAGTAGGGACAGGCGGGAACGAGCAGTACTTC

size: .
V: TRBV18
D: .
J: TRBJ2-1
CDR3: CASSQSGVHEQFF
DNA: TGTGCCAGCTCCCAAAGTGGGGTCCATGAGCAGTTCTTC

size: many
V: TRBV29-1
D: .
J: TRBJ1-5
CDR3: CSVDRQNCQPQHF
DNA: TGCAGCGTTGATCGGCAAAATTGTCAGCCCCAGCATTTT

size: .
V: TRBV29-1
D: .
J: TRBJ1-2
CDR3: CSDTATYGYTF
DNA: TGCAGCGATACAGCCACCTATGGCTACACCTTC

size: few
V: TRBV5-1
D: .
J: TRBJ2-7
CDR3: CASSPTASDEQYF
DNA: TGCGCCAGCAGCCCGACCGCGAGCGACGAGCAGTACTTC

size: few
V: TRBV6-1
D: TRBD1
J: TRBJ1-1
CDR3: CATDLPKPTGGGFF
DNA: TGTGCCACCGACCTGCCAAAGCCGACAGGGGGTGGTTTCTTT

size: few
V: TRBV12-3/TRBV12-4
D: .
J: TRBJ2-7
CDR3: CASSPNRGLGGPIF
DNA: TGTGCCAGCAGCCCTAACAGGGGTCTAGGAGGGCCCATCTTC

size: .
V: TRBV12-3/TRBV12-4
D: TRBD2
J: TRBJ2-3
CDR3: CASNRGGVRDTQYF
DNA: TGTGCCAGCAATCGGGGGGGTGTGAGGGATACGCAGTATTTT

size: .
V: TRBV12-3/TRBV12-4
D: .
J: TRBJ2-7
CDR3: CASSSQAGILTVEQYF
DNA: TGTGCCAGCAGCTCTCAGGCCGGGATTCTTACGGTCGAGCAGTACTTC

size: many
V: TRBV12-3/TRBV12-4
D: .
J: TRBJ1-2
CDR3: CASRLTGNYGYTF
DNA: TGTGCCAGCAGGCTTACAGGGAACTATGGCTACACCTTC

size: once
V: TRBV18
D: .
J: TRBJ1-1
CDR3: CASSPGQRNTEAFF
DNA: TGTGCCAGCTCACCTGGGCAGAGGAACACTGAAGCTTTCTTT

size: .
V: TRBV27
D: .
J: TRBJ1-2
CDR3: CASSLGHGYTF
DNA: TGTGCCAGCAGTTTAGGGCATGGCTACACCTTC

size: .
V: TRBV5-1
D: .
J: TRBJ2-7
CDR3: CASSLVARPGEGQYF
DNA: TGCGCCAGCAGCTTGGTGGCGCGGCCGGGTGAAGGGCAGTACTTC

size: many
V: TRBV29-1
D: .
J: TRBJ2-5
CDR3: CSVEVSGETQYF
DNA: TGCAGCGTTGAGGTCAGCGGAGAGACCCAGTACTTC

size: .
V: TRBV7-6
D: TRBD2
J: TRBJ2-7
CDR3: CASSLELSWTSDYEQYF
DNA: TGTGCCAGCAGCTTAGAGTTGTCGTGGACTAGCGACTACGAGCAGTACTTC

size: few
V: TRBV2
D: .
J: TRBJ2-3
CDR3: CASSNLGNTDTQYF
DNA: TGTGCCAGCAGTAACCTCGGCAACACAGATACGCAGTATTTT

size: few
V: TRBV7-2
D: .
J: TRBJ2-3
CDR3: CASSLISGTDTQYF
DNA: TGTGCCAGCAGCTTAATCAGCGGCACAGATACGCAGTATTTT

size: .
V: TRBV4-1
D: TRBD1
J: TRBJ1-4
CDR3: CASTLGQGARGEKLFF
DNA: TGCGCCAGCACCCTGGGGCAGGGGGCGCGCGGTGAAAAACTGTTTTTT

size: few
V: TRBV5-6
D: .
J: TRBJ2-1
CDR3: CASSLSVLVSYNEQFF
DNA: TGTGCCAGCAGCTTGAGTGTACTAGTTTCGTACAATGAGCAGTTCTTC

size: .
V: TRBV2
D: .
J: TRBJ1-1
CDR3: CASSDWESQMNTEAFF
DNA: TGTGCCAGCAGTGATTGGGAATCCCAAATGAACACTGAAGCTTTCTTT

size: many
V: TRBV2
D: TRBD1
J: TRBJ2-7
CDR3: CASSRQGFGIYEQYF
DNA: TGTGCCAGCAGTAGACAGGGGTTTGGGATCTACGAGCAGTACTTC

size: few
V: TRBV7-8
D: TRBD2
J: TRBJ2-6
CDR3: CASSNGINSGRASGANVLTF
DNA: TGTGCCAGCAGCAATGGTATTAATAGCGGGAGGGCCTCAGGGGCCAACGTCCTGACTTTC